This T cell receptor (beta chain) was obtained from a study of OX40 agonist ivuxolimab in advanced cancers. Turning to the study itself: Ivuxolimab, an agonistic anti-OX40 (CD134) antibody, was given to patients. Study-level results: Dosing at 0.1 to 3.0 mg/kg was accompanied by clonal expansion of CD4+ and CD8+ blood T cells by week 6. In a subset of nonresponders, normalized T-cell clonal expansion was also low.

At cycle 4 day 1, cycle 7 day 1, and baseline, blood was sampled. Points on this clone: Its specificity is not known.

Generated by immunoSEQ multiplex PCR, the TCRdb table keeps only in-frame clones and is missing some. The sample has about 45,000 clones, 85% to 95% seen once. The V and J ends lost 0 bases and 5 bases respectively, with 13 bases between them. Germline V gene sequence: CDR1 GTSNPN, CDR2 SVGIG (reference sequence). The CDR3 loop spans 14 amino acids. This TCR was sampled from an adult with an advanced solid tumor such as melanoma, head and neck, liver or kidney cancer. The sample was CD4+ or CD8+ T cells sorted from blood, taken in a trial of the OX40 agonist ivuxolimab. J is TRBJ1-2 and V is TRBV30; possible D gene TRBD1, 5 bases. CDR3 DNA: TGTGCCTGGAGTGTACCTGGGGCAGGGTATGGCTACACCTTC. Encoded protein: CAWSVPGAGYGYTF.